This is a list of T cell receptor beta chains from one sample in a study of blood T cell repertoires in COVID-19. Sequenced by immunoSEQ multiplex PCR; TCRdb stores in-frame clones only, minus some. The sample holds 130,000 to 150,000 clones, about 87% seen once. Material: PBMCs or T cells enriched from blood (not recorded which). The receptors were sampled from a man aged 55 to 69 who had recovered from COVID-19. Both conserved end residues are trimmed from each CDR3.

v_call | cdr3_aa
TRBV18 | ASSPGGWEQF
TRBV14 | ASSRQVSYEQY
TRBV5-1 | ASSIRADTGELF
TRBV27 | ASSVGTGGYGYT
TRBV7-9 | ASSLSSHASDTQY
TRBV28 | ASGSRGGPKNIQY
TRBV28 | ASLTGPLYNSPLH
TRBV29-1 | SVAHTQSDTQY
TRBV2 | ASRSSVGVETQY
TRBV27 | ASILRQETYEQY
TRBV9 | ASSVHTGYEQY
TRBV7-3 | ASRPGLAEPGGETQY
TRBV9 | ASSVKPSETDTQY
TRBV7-9 | ASSSGTGGPLQY